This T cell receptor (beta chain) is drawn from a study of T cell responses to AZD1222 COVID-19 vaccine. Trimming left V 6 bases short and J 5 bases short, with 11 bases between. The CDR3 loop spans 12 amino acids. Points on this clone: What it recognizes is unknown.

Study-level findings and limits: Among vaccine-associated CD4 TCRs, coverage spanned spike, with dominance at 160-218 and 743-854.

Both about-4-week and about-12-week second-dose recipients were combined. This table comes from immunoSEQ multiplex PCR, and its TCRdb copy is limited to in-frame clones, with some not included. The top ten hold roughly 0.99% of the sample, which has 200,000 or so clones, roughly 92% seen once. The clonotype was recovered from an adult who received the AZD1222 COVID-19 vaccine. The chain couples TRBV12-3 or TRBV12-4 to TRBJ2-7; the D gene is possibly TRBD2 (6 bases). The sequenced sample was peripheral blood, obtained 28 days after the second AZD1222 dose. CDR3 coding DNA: TGTGCCAGCAGAGGGCGGGACCACGAGCAGTACTTC. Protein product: CASRGRDHEQYF.